This T cell receptor beta chain was observed in a study of OX40 agonist ivuxolimab in advanced cancers. Study outcomes and limitations: Low normalized T-cell clonal expansion was additionally recorded for some nonresponders.

Germline V gives CDR1 SGHAT, CDR2 FQNNGV. V dropped 6 bases and J dropped 7 bases, with 19 bases sitting between them. This CDR3 contains 15 residues. Concerning this clone itself: Antigen specificity is unknown.

The repertoire was sequenced with immunoSEQ multiplex PCR; TCRdb's copy has only in-frame clones and lacks some. The sample consists of tens of thousands of clones, over 90% of them appearing once. The sample here was CD4+ or CD8+ T cells sorted from blood, taken in a trial of the OX40 agonist ivuxolimab. The origin of this receptor is an adult with an advanced solid tumor such as melanoma, head and neck, liver or kidney cancer. The V call is TRBV11-2, the J call TRBJ2-1, with a possible D match to TRBD2 (6 bases). CDR3 protein: CASSRRDLARNEQFF. In nucleotides, the CDR3 is TGTGCCAGCAGTCGACGGGACTTAGCACGGAATGAGCAGTTCTTC.